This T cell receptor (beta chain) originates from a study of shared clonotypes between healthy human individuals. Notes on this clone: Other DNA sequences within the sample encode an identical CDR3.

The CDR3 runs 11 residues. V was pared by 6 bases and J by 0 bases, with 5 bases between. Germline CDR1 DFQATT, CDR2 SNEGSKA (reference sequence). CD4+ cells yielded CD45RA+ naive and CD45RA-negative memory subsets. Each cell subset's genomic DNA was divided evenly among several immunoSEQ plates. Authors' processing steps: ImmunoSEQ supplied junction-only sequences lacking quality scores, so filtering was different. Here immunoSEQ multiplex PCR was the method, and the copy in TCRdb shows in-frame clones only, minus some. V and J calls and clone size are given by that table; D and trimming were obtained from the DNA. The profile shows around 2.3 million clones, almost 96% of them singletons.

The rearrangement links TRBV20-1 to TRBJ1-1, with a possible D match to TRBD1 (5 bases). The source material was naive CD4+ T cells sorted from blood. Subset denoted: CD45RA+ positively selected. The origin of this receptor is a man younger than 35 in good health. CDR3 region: CSAGVNTEAFF. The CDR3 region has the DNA TGCAGTGCAGGGGTGAACACTGAAGCTTTCTTT.